This T cell receptor beta chain was identified during a study of cytomegalovirus exposure and HLA in healthy donors (dated by TCRdb to about 2017). About the study as a whole: An earlier analysis of approximately 640 of the donors reported approximately 300 Gb of sequence data and about 100 million unique TCR beta sequences from some 180 million T cells. Roughly 5 DR-DQ haplotypes were handled as single units for association and clustering, since linkage in the cohort was strong. All discovery cohort repertoires had been generated using a single sequencing platform. Rather than using new phenotypic data, the later analysis identified candidate immune exposures from TCR beta sequences and from how often those sequences occurred across donors. The aim of the study was to test whether cataloging public T cell receptors could identify signatures of past pathogen exposure. Across approximately 400 genotyped donors of the cohort, an average of roughly 230,000 unique TCR beta nucleotide sequences per donor were sequenced, and 15% to 20% of those sequences were non-productive. Both class I and class II loci were covered by HLA typing, at four-digit resolution. The study profiled the T cell repertoires of 500 to 800 subjects by immunosequencing and related them to cytomegalovirus serostatus. Donor age, sex, ethnicity and CMV serostatus were compiled together with the repertoire data. Of the 300 to 450 genotyped donors, roughly 85% fell in the genetic ancestry cluster associated with self-reported Caucasian donors. The study combined high-throughput TCR immunosequencing, statistical association of individual TCRs with disease status, and machine learning to predict cytomegalovirus infection status. Typing coverage differed by locus: A, B, C, DRB1 and DQB1 were typed in about 620-640 donors, DQA1 in 500 to 550, DPA1 in 600 to 610, and DPB1 in about 450. Around 330 gigabases of sequencing data and about 92 million unique TCR sequences made up an early release that covered approximately 620 HLA-typed donors. A later genetic analysis used genome-wide SNP genotypes for about 65% of the 666 donors, treating that subset as a discovery cohort. To decide whether each TCR beta V gene segment behaved as functional or pseudogenic, an earlier analysis of some 570 of the donors relied on high-throughput TCR beta sequencing. A separate validation cohort of more than 100 different subjects was used in addition to the 666-subject first cohort. A later analysis re-analyzed previously published TCR beta repertoires from roughly 630 donors and added high-resolution HLA genotyping to study TCR occurrence patterns.

Study-wide conclusions, independent of this receptor: In the study, around 160 TCR beta chains were listed as associated with cytomegalovirus. A cluster of highly shared sequence variants was judged likely to be a technical artifact of the sequencing pipeline. At a false discovery rate of 0.05, a later analysis linked 16,951 TCR beta sequences to specific HLA alleles. In a later analysis, most CMV-associated TCR beta chains were found to appear HLA-restricted, with HLA associations seemingly driven largely by CMV exposure. While some public TCRs were present in many individuals, most TCR sequences turned up only very rarely across donors. Broadly in line with IMGT annotations, most TCR beta V segments showed up in productive rearrangements about 87% or about 30% of the time in an earlier analysis of approximately 600 of the donors. V-gene and J-gene trimming of TCR beta chains was associated with a missense DCLRE1C variant in a later genetic analysis, and the association was replicated in an independent cohort. In a later analysis, HLA-associated TCR beta chains were found to be more clonally expanded and to have lower generation probabilities than equally common non-associated chains. Compared with the approximately 700-donor mean, donors in an Asian-associated ancestry cluster had fewer N-insertions in productive TCRs, according to a later genetic analysis. Around 16 rarely observed V segments, including chromosome 9 orphons, were excluded from the earlier analysis of approximately 500 of the donors because counts were too low. HLA typing was unavailable for some donors at each locus, so association tests used only the typed subset. A further reported finding was that TCR beta sequences accurately predicted the HLA-A and HLA-B alleles for most subjects in the first cohort. Linkage disequilibrium might explain the correlated functional status among segregating V segments, but an unknown experimental factor could not be ruled out. Sequencing depth was assumed to be roughly uniform across donors in the presence/absence analyses, though that assumption may not hold. The authors suggested that the approach could potentially be extended to other disease states and immunological phenotypes. The classifier was reported to diagnose cytomegalovirus status with high specificity and sensitivity in both the original cohort and the validation cohort. In this cohort, only TCR beta chains were sequenced, and detectable features were limited by the absence of alpha or paired-chain data. When HLA alleles, especially DR and DQ, strongly co-occurred, TCR associations were difficult to assign to individual alleles. According to a later analysis, TCR association rates differed among HLA loci, with DRB1 alleles showing the most associated TCRs and HLA-C alleles showing the fewest. CMV serostatus was the only immune exposure information available for the cohort. Several of the top co-occurrence clusters appeared to be linked to parvovirus B19, influenza, CMV and Epstein-Barr virus, according to a later analysis. Some IMGT-functional V segments, including TRBV6-2 and TRBV6-3, could not be told apart with the 87-base-pair reads, so those segments were excluded. In vitro tests confirmed that a few of the cytomegalovirus-associated TCR beta chains recognize cytomegalovirus antigens.

The receptor library was made with the immunoSEQ multiplex PCR assay. A mixture of 60 forward primers for TCR Vbeta segments and 13 reverse primers for TCR Jbeta segments was used in the multiplex PCR. A multiplex PCR assay on genomic DNA amplified the CDR3 region of rearranged TCR beta genes. The Illumina HiSeq System was used to sequence the amplified TCR beta libraries as 87-base-pair reads. The authors' pipeline ran thus. A later analysis counted approximately 84 million unique TCR beta chains across the 550 to 700 repertoires, and some 12 million of these chains were shared by at least two donors. Raw reads were error-corrected and collapsed into unique sequences with a nearest-neighbor algorithm that merged closely related sequences to remove PCR and sequencing errors. V, D and J gene segments were assigned by aligning CDR3 sequences to IMGT reference sequences. For a sequence to be retained, a match of at least six nucleotides to both a V gene segment and a J gene segment was required. Rearrangements were classified as productive when the CDR3 lacked stop codons and remained in frame with V and J, and all other rearrangements were classified as non-productive. CDR3 was defined by IMGT convention, running from the second conserved V-encoded cysteine to the conserved J-encoded phenylalanine. In an earlier analysis of 587 of the donors, sequences lacking an unambiguous match to a single V gene segment were excluded. In an earlier analysis of approximately 590 of the donors, a V segment was called functional when productive rearrangements were above 56.7%, and segregating when the standard deviation between donors exceeded 5%. A statistical classification framework was built for diagnosing cytomegalovirus status from the catalog of TCR beta chain sequences. V and J gene assignment, in a later analysis, came from comparing TCR nucleotide sequences with IMGT/GENE-DB human TR gene sequences. The TCRdist pipeline was used in a later analysis to assign CDR3 sequences and most-parsimonious VDJ recombination scenarios. A later analysis defined each TCR beta chain by its CDR3 amino acid sequence plus V-gene family, and excluded reads lacking a unique V-gene family. To address suspected cross-contamination and a sequencing artifact, a later analysis removed roughly 640 highly shared, low-generation-probability nucleotide sequences. In a later analysis, a clonal expansion index for each public chain was calculated from normalized within-repertoire ranks of inferred template counts. Generation probabilities in a later analysis came from a VDJ recombination model fitted to out-of-frame rearrangements, and those results were checked against IGoR. A later analysis scored TCR-TCR, TCR-HLA and TCR-CMV co-occurrence with hypergeometric tests, applying a repertoire-size bias correction to TCR pairs. False discovery rates were estimated in a later analysis by permuting HLA or CMV assignments 20 times. A later analysis grouped co-occurring TCRs with DBSCAN, adding TCRdist sequence similarity when clustering within HLA-allele-positive subsets. Repertoires with fewer than 30,000 or more than 120,000 public chains were left out of co-occurrence clustering, as were a handful of repertoires with anomalous nucleotide sharing. TCRdb mirrors the immuneACCESS table, restricted to in-frame sequences. Some clones are absent from its copies; in checked studies, under half trace to an unresolved V gene, and the reason for the others is unknown. That table gives V, J and clone size, and the DNA gave D and trimming. In this sample the table shows approximately 200,000 clones, about three quarters of which occur a single time. The top ten constitute around a sixth of the sample.

The table lists this clone with a count of one. There is no known antigen for this receptor. Qualities for individual bases were not recorded, and no much larger clone is one base off. The germline V gene supplies CDR1 MDHEN and CDR2 SYDVKM. The CDR3 has 12 amino acids, counting the end cysteine and phenylalanine. The entry retains the CDR3 DNA only, 36 bases that are in frame from base 1. The V and J ends are trimmed by 6 bases and 6 bases, leaving 12 bases between them. The cohort consisted of more than 650 healthy bone marrow donors. All cohort members were sampled while nominally healthy, although unrecorded immune exposures were likely present. The donor was CMV seronegative and was included in the group of hundreds of seronegative cohort members. Every donor gave a peripheral blood sample, and the peripheral blood mononuclear cells from that sample were used for TCR beta sequencing. The Qiagen DNeasy Blood Extraction Kit was used to extract genomic DNA from the blood cell samples.

The material sequenced was PBMCs. This receptor was identified in a man in his forties in good health and CMV-seronegative. The chain is encoded by TRBV28 joined to TRBJ2-7; TRBD1 is a weak D gene call, 5 bases matching. The CDR3 protein is CASRSQGGEQYF. The bases are TGTGCCAGCAGATCCCAGGGTGGCGAGCAGTACTTC.